Listed below are T cell receptor beta chains from one sample, sequenced in a study of blood T cell repertoires in COVID-19. Sequencing was performed with immunoSEQ multiplex PCR; in TCRdb, only in-frame clones are kept and a portion is missing. The sample lists fewer than 45,000 clones, around 84% occurring once. The material sequenced was peripheral blood. These receptors were collected from a man aged 55 to 70 with COVID-19, enrolled during active disease. Each CDR3 is given with its conserved first and last residue. The D gene is left open where the match is weak. Expanded clones are given a class, and other clones once, few, many or no size at all.

>TRBV10-3|TRBJ1-2|-|few
CATYRDSGDYGYTF
TGTGCCACCTACCGGGATTCGGGCGACTATGGCTACACCTTC
>TRBV5-4|TRBJ2-2|TRBD2|-
CASRLFKGGPHTGELFF
TGTGCCAGCAGACTCTTTAAGGGAGGGCCGCACACCGGGGAGCTGTTTTTT
>TRBV30|TRBJ1-2|-|-
CAWSVKGLLYTF
TGTGCCTGGAGTGTTAAGGGGCTCCTCTACACCTTC
>TRBV6-5|TRBJ1-2|-|-
CASSPDRLANYGYTF
TGTGCCAGCAGCCCCGACAGATTAGCTAACTATGGCTACACCTTC
>TRBV10-2|TRBJ2-2|TRBD1|-
CASRSGTVNTGELFF
TGCGCCAGCAGATCCGGGACAGTGAACACCGGGGAGCTGTTTTTT
>TRBV6-5|TRBJ1-5|-|-
CASGKGNNQPQHF
TGTGCCAGCGGCAAGGGGAACAATCAGCCCCAGCATTTT
>TRBV30|TRBJ1-6|TRBD1|-
CAWNGQANSPLHF
TGTGCCTGGAACGGACAGGCAAATTCACCCCTCCACTTT
>TRBV6-5|TRBJ2-5|TRBD1|-
CASNRDRSQETQYF
TGTGCCAGCAACCGGGACAGGAGTCAAGAGACCCAGTACTTC
>TRBV5-6|TRBJ1-1|-|-
CASSLNPLATEAFF
TGTGCCAGCAGCTTAAATCCATTAGCCACTGAAGCTTTCTTT
>TRBV27|TRBJ1-2|-|once
CACAREQEVSPYGYTF
TGTGCCTGCGCAAGGGAGCAGGAAGTATCCCCGTATGGCTACACCTTC
>TRBV19|TRBJ2-2|-|-
CASSIEVGRVRSGELFF
TGTGCCAGTAGTATAGAGGTAGGCAGGGTCCGATCCGGGGAGCTGTTTTTT
>TRBV6-1|TRBJ2-3|-|-
CASRESGGLDTDTQYF
TGTGCCAGCAGGGAATCAGGGGGGTTGGACACAGATACGCAGTATTTT
>TRBV6-5|TRBJ2-3|-|-
CASSSTGQGTDTQYF
TGTGCCAGCAGTTCGACGGGTCAGGGAACAGATACGCAGTATTTT
>TRBV5-4|TRBJ1-1|-|once
CASSLESTREAEAFF
TGTGCCAGCAGCTTGGAGTCCACGCGGGAGGCTGAAGCTTTCTTT
>TRBV7-3|TRBJ1-1|TRBD1|-
CASSPQGGNTEAFF
TGTGCCAGCAGCCCACAGGGGGGGAACACTGAAGCTTTCTTT
>TRBV29-1|TRBJ2-1|-|-
CSVEAWGTDSYNEQFF
TGCAGCGTTGAAGCTTGGGGGACTGACTCCTACAATGAGCAGTTCTTC
>TRBV7-9|TRBJ1-4|-|once
CASSLQGTLEEKLFF
TGTGCCAGCAGCTTACAGGGGACATTGGAAGAAAAACTGTTTTTT
>TRBV3-1/TRBV3-2|TRBJ1-2|TRBD1|-
CASSSTGTGGNYGYTF
TGTGCCAGCAGCTCGACCGGGACAGGGGGGAACTATGGCTACACCTTC
>TRBV29-1|TRBJ2-1|TRBD1|few
CSVRTGDRSYNEQFF
TGCAGCGTTCGGACAGGGGATAGGTCCTACAATGAGCAGTTCTTC
>TRBV4-1|TRBJ1-6|TRBD1|-
CASRRQGNSPLHF
TGCGCCAGCCGTCGACAGGGAAATTCACCCCTCCACTTT
>TRBV11-2|TRBJ2-1|-|-
CASSPRGNSYNEQFF
TGTGCCAGCAGCCCACGGGGGAATAGTTACAATGAGCAGTTCTTC
>TRBV27|TRBJ1-2|TRBD1|-
CASRDSFTGGYYGYTF
TGTGCCAGCAGGGATTCTTTTACAGGGGGATACTATGGCTACACCTTC
>TRBV5-1|TRBJ1-1|-|-
CASSADSQRAEAFF
TGCGCCAGCAGCGCGGACAGCCAACGGGCTGAAGCTTTCTTT
>TRBV10-3|TRBJ1-1|TRBD1|-
CAITRQGTLSEAFF
TGTGCCATCACACGACAGGGGACGTTGTCTGAAGCTTTCTTT
>TRBV5-4|TRBJ2-3|TRBD2|-
CASRAGLAGGGDTQYF
TGTGCCAGCCGCGCTGGACTAGCGGGGGGGGGAGATACGCAGTATTTT
>TRBV24-1|TRBJ2-2|-|-
CATRGTNTGELFF
TGTGCCACCAGGGGCACGAACACCGGGGAGCTGTTTTTT
>TRBV25-1|TRBJ1-4|-|-
CASSGQGYTNEKLFF
TGTGCCAGCAGTGGCCAGGGATATACTAATGAAAAACTGTTTTTT
>TRBV6-6|TRBJ2-7|-|-
CASSRGDYEQYF
TGTGCCAGCAGTCGGGGAGACTACGAGCAGTACTTC
>TRBV21-1|TRBJ2-7|-|-
CANRSREQYF
TGTGCCAATAGATCTCGCGAGCAGTACTTC
>TRBV9|TRBJ2-2|TRBD2|-
CASSALAGVKGGELFF
TGTGCCAGCAGCGCACTAGCGGGAGTGAAGGGCGGGGAGCTGTTTTTT
>TRBV4-2|TRBJ2-2|TRBD1|-
CASSRTDRVNGELFF
TGTGCCAGCAGCCGGACGGACAGGGTTAACGGGGAGCTGTTTTTT
>TRBV27|TRBJ1-5|-|-
CASSPRGEPQHF
TGTGCCAGCAGTCCCCGGGGGGAGCCCCAGCATTTT
>TRBV3-1/TRBV3-2|TRBJ1-1|TRBD1|-
CASSHGQGARNTEAFF
TGTGCCAGCAGCCACGGACAGGGGGCGAGAAACACTGAAGCTTTCTTT
>TRBV5-1|TRBJ2-1|TRBD2|-
CASSLEKLAVYNEQFF
TGCGCCAGCAGCTTGGAGAAACTAGCGGTCTACAATGAGCAGTTCTTC
>TRBV12-5|TRBJ2-2|-|-
CASGFDVQGYIDTGELFF
TGTGCTAGTGGTTTCGACGTACAGGGTTATATCGACACCGGGGAGCTGTTTTTT
>TRBV7-9|TRBJ1-5|-|few
CASSLGGQQPQHF
TGTGCCAGCAGCTTAGGGGGGCAACAGCCCCAGCATTTT
>TRBV6-5|TRBJ1-4|-|-
CASSFGATNEKLFF
TGTGCCAGCTCTTTCGGGGCAACTAATGAAAAACTGTTTTTT
>TRBV5-4|TRBJ1-3|-|-
CASSRGGGHTTGNTIYF
TGTGCCAGCAGCCGTGGAGGAGGGCATACGACTGGAAACACCATATATTTT
>TRBV7-9|TRBJ1-2|TRBD1|-
CAGFTAGGGYGYTF
TGTGCCGGCTTCACGGCAGGGGGTGGTTATGGCTACACCTTC
>TRBV15|TRBJ2-2|TRBD1|-
CATSRAGTGDTGELFF
TGTGCCACCAGCAGAGCCGGGACAGGGGACACCGGGGAGCTGTTTTTT
>TRBV7-2|TRBJ2-1|-|-
CASSLARGSNEQFF
TGTGCCAGCAGCTTAGCTCGCGGTAGTAATGAGCAGTTCTTC
>TRBV6-5|TRBJ1-5|-|-
CASSWTTNSNQPQHF
TGTGCCAGCAGCTGGACAACAAATAGCAATCAGCCCCAGCATTTT
>TRBV9|TRBJ2-3|-|-
CASKGRGVTDTQYF
TGTGCCAGCAAGGGCAGGGGGGTCACAGATACGCAGTATTTT
>TRBV18|TRBJ1-5|-|-
CASSPLRDQPQHF
TGTGCCAGCTCACCCCTCAGGGATCAGCCCCAGCATTTT
>TRBV6-2/TRBV6-3|TRBJ2-7|-|-
CASSYVFRPQIFYEQYF
TGTGCCAGCAGTTACGTTTTCCGACCACAGATATTCTACGAGCAGTACTTC
>TRBV7-9|TRBJ2-1|-|-
CASSFLVSGPVAQFF
TGTGCCAGCAGCTTTTTGGTTTCCGGTCCCGTTGCCCAGTTCTTC
>TRBV27|TRBJ2-5|-|-
CASSLGRSDQETQYF
TGTGCCAGCAGTTTAGGGCGTTCGGACCAAGAGACCCAGTACTTC
>TRBV9|TRBJ2-3|-|-
CASSAQPTDTQYF
TGTGCCAGCAGTGCACAGCCCACAGATACGCAGTATTTT
>TRBV14|TRBJ1-1|TRBD1|-
CASSQETGYTEAFF
TGTGCCAGCAGCCAAGAGACAGGGTACACTGAAGCTTTCTTT
>TRBV19|TRBJ2-2|-|-
CASSIEGGANTGELFF
TGTGCCAGTAGTATAGAGGGGGGAGCAAACACCGGGGAGCTGTTTTTT
>TRBV28|TRBJ1-2|TRBD1|-
CASSEGQGIYGYTF
TGTGCCAGCTCGGAGGGACAGGGGATCTATGGCTACACCTTC
>TRBV7-2|TRBJ1-2|-|-
CASSLDAPGRGYTF
TGTGCCAGCAGCTTAGACGCGCCCGGGAGGGGCTACACCTTC
>TRBV5-1|TRBJ1-1|TRBD1|-
CASSLAGTGGSKAFF
TGCGCCAGCAGCTTGGCTGGGACAGGGGGATCAAAAGCTTTCTTT
>TRBV2|TRBJ2-2|-|-
CASSEGGSDTGELFF
TGTGCCAGCAGTGAAGGGGGCTCGGACACCGGGGAGCTGTTTTTT
>TRBV5-6|TRBJ1-1|TRBD1|-
CASSSRQGGEAFF
TGTGCCAGCAGCTCTAGACAGGGTGGTGAAGCTTTCTTT
>TRBV2|TRBJ1-1|-|-
CASKMDSMNTEAFF
TGTGCCAGCAAAATGGACAGCATGAACACTGAAGCTTTCTTT
>TRBV10-2|TRBJ1-5|-|-
CASSDTGGYQPQHF
TGCGCCAGCAGTGACACAGGCGGATATCAGCCCCAGCATTTT
>TRBV2|TRBJ1-5|-|-
CASSDYQTRTQPQHF
TGTGCCAGCAGCGACTATCAGACCCGGACTCAGCCCCAGCATTTT
>TRBV7-2|TRBJ1-5|-|-
CASSLMGGNSNQPQHF
TGTGCCAGCAGCTTAATGGGGGGTAATAGCAATCAGCCCCAGCATTTT